Following are 9 T cell receptor beta chains from one sample sequenced in a study of blood T cell repertoires in COVID-19. TCRdb's table, derived via immunoSEQ multiplex PCR, lists solely in-frame clones and lacks some. The sample lists 250,000 or so clones, approximately 84% seen once, with under 2% in the top ten. The sample consisted of PBMCs or T cells enriched from blood (not recorded which). The receptors shown here come from a man aged 40-49 years who had recovered from COVID-19.

The chain combines TRBV11-1 with TRBJ2-7; 7 bases align to TRBD1. The germline V gene has CDR1 SGHAT and CDR2 FQDESV (reference sequence). The junction had 10 bases not matched to a gene; V was cut back by 7 bases and J by 1 base. The CDR3 length is 15 residues. CDR3 nucleotides: TGTGCCAGCACCCTGAAACAGGGGAGATCCTACGAGCAGTACTTC. Amino acids: CASTLKQGRSYEQYF.

In its sample, this clone was seen a few times. CDR3 region: CASSSREYEQYF. In DNA, the CDR3 is TGCGCCAGCAGCTCACGGGAGTACGAGCAGTACTTC. The chain joins TRBV4-1 to TRBJ2-7; D is perhaps TRBD2 (6 bases). The ends were cut back, 5 bases at V and 4 bases at J, with 9 bases in the middle. The length of the CDR3 is 12 residues. Germline V CDR1 and CDR2: MGHRA, YSYEKL.

This clone has a single count. The genes are TRBV28 and TRBJ1-2; no clear D gene. Germline lookup yields CDR1 MDHEN and CDR2 SYDVKM. The CDR3 totals 12 residues. The V end lost 5 bases, the J end lost 5 bases, and 9 bases lay between the germline ends. Here the CDR3 DNA reads TGTGCCAGCAGTGTCGAGGCGTATGGCTACACCTTC. Translation gives CASSVEAYGYTF.

CDR3 residues: CASSETGTANTGELFF. In nucleotides, the CDR3 is TGTGCCAGCAGTGAGACCGGGACAGCGAACACCGGGGAGCTGTTTTTT. The chain carries TRBV2 and TRBJ2-2, with 7 bases identical to TRBD1. Germline lookup yields CDR1 SNHLY and CDR2 FYNNEI. After removal of 3 bases from V and 0 bases from J, the junction contained 4 bases not matched to a gene. The CDR3 covers 16 residues.

This chain joins TRBV19 and TRBJ2-5; 7 bases align to TRBD1. The J segment lost 0 bases and the V segment lost 2 bases, leaving 6 bases of the junction unmatched. CDR1 LNHDA and CDR2 SQIVND come from the germline V gene (reference sequence). The CDR3 length is 16 residues. The CDR3 region has the DNA TGTGCCAGTAGTATATGGGGACAGCACTACCAAGAGACCCAGTACTTC. It yields the protein CASSIWGQHYQETQYF.

Written as DNA, the CDR3 is TGTGCCAGCGCCCGTGGGCAGGGCGGGAGGTACGAGCAGTACTTC. Translation gives CASARGQGGRYEQYF. V is TRBV6-5 and J is TRBJ2-7; 8 positions agree with TRBD2. V was pared by 8 bases and J by 4 bases, with 13 bases of the junction left unmatched. This CDR3 spans 15 amino acids. The germline CDR1 and CDR2 sequences are MNHEY and SVGAGI.

The chain links TRBV19 to TRBJ1-2; maybe TRBD1 (6 bases). The CDR3 has 14 amino acids. V was shortened by 5 bases and J by 6 bases, with 16 bases between the two germline ends. From germline, CDR1 is LNHDA and CDR2 SQIVND (reference sequence). DNA for the CDR3: TGTGCCAGTAGTTCCACAGGGCTGTATCATGGCTACACCTTC. Residues: CASSSTGLYHGYTF.

This chain links TRBV7-2 with TRBJ1-3; D not resolved. The CDR3 runs to 17 residues. Germline V gene lookup returns CDR1 SGHTA and CDR2 FQGNSA. Between the trimmed V and J ends, which lost 5 bases and 0 bases, there was a span of 17 bases. DNA of the CDR3: TGTGCCAGCAGCAAACGTGGATTGGGGAGCTCTGGAAACACCATATATTTT. Amino acid sequence: CASSKRGLGSSGNTIYF.

The chain combines TRBV24-1 with TRBJ2-2, with 8 bases aligning to TRBD1. The CDR3 is 16 residues long. Germline assignment: CDR1 KGHDR and CDR2 SFDVKD. After removal of 5 bases from V and 10 bases from J, the junction contained 14 bases not matched to a gene. Here the CDR3 DNA reads TGTGCCACCAGTGCTCCGAATCAGGGGGCCCGTCTGGAGCTGTTTTTT. Translated: CATSAPNQGARLELFF.